The T cell receptor beta chain described here comes from a study of blood T cell repertoires in COVID-19. Background on the study: Sources were T cells, B-cell-depleted T cells, or PBMCs; the material itself was cDNA or gDNA.

Sequencing was performed with immunoSEQ multiplex PCR; in TCRdb, only in-frame clones are kept and a portion is missing. The sample has 45,000 to 60,000 clones; over 90% are singletons. Looked up from germline, CDR1 is KGHDR and CDR2 is SFDVKD. CDR3 length: 16 amino acids. V was cut by 2 bases and J by 4 bases, with 15 bases left in between. The TCR was taken from a man aged 50-60 years with acute or convalescent COVID-19. The chain combines TRBV24-1 with TRBJ2-3; possible D gene TRBD1, 7 bases. The specimen was peripheral blood. The DNA for the CDR3 is TGTGCCACCAGTGATTCGCCAGGGGGAGGCCCAGATACGCAGTATTTT. Its protein is CATSDSPGGGPDTQYF.